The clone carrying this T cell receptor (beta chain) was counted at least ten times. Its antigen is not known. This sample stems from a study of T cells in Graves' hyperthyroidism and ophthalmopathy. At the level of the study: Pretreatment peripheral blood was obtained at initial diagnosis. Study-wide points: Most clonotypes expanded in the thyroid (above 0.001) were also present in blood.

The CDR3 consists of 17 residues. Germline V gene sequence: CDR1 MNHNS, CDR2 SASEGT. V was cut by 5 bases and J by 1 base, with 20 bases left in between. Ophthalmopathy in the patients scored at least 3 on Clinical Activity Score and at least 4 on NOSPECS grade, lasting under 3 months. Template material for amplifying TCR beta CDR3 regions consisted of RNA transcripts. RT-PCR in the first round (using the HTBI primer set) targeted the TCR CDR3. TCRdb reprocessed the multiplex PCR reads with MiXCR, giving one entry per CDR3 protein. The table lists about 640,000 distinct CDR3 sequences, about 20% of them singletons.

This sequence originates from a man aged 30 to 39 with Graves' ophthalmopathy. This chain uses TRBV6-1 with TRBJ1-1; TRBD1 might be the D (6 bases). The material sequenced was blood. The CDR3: CASSPTGSAPANTEAFF. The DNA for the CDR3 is TGTGCCAGCAGTCCTACAGGGTCCGCCCCTGCGAACACTGAAGCTTTCTTT.